This T cell receptor beta chain was observed in a study of metastatic and nonmetastatic thyroid tumors. Study-level information: Thyroid patients, malignant and benign, had repertoires compared across blood and tumor or nodule tissue.

No treatment had been given to any patient before thyroid surgery. Findings and caveats of the study: Malignant thyroid tumors reportedly had TCR beta diversity that was significantly higher than in benign nodules, in blood and tumor.

A remark on this clone: No antigen is known for it.

Original analysis: CDR3 differences across clinicopathological groups were used to build a distant-metastasis classifier for papillary thyroid cancer. TCRdb re-processed the PCR reads through MiXCR. The V and J calls come from TCRdb's annotation, not from the publication. Here the sample spans roughly 40,000 clones, about 17% being singletons. The sample taken for sequencing was blood. The TCR was taken from a female donor with papillary thyroid cancer or a benign thyroid nodule (not recorded which). Some clones in this sample may be carry-over from other donors' samples.

The CDR3 DNA reads TGTGCCAGCAGTTTACAGTGTCGGAACACTGAAGCTTTCTTT. It translates to CASSLQCRNTEAFF. The chain has TRBV12-3 or TRBV12-4 and TRBJ1-1; D is ambiguous. Trimming removed 2 bases at V and 1 base at J, with 8 bases between. The CDR3 covers 14 residues.